The entry below gives a single TCR beta chain sequence along with its context. Original processing methods: Using reference gene primer amplification, nucleated cell counts were estimated. Sequencing was performed with immunoSEQ multiplex PCR; in TCRdb, only in-frame clones are kept and a portion is missing. V and J calls and clone size come straight from that table; D and trimming were deduced from the DNA. The sample consists of 250,000 to 300,000 clones, roughly 85% of them appearing once. V shed 0 bases, J shed 1 base, and the junction held 2 bases outside the gene matches. This CDR3 has 16 amino acids. Germline CDR1 and CDR2: SGHRS and YFSETQ. The record originates from a study of blood T cell repertoires in COVID-19. Overall study context: Both acute and convalescent COVID-19 samples were obtained from the United States, Italy and Spain. PBMCs, B-cell-depleted T cells, or T cells were the source of the cDNA or gDNA that made up the material.

Source material: peripheral blood. The rearrangement joins TRBV5-1 to TRBJ2-1, with 9 bases aligning to TRBD2. This TCR was recovered from a man between 50 and 59 years old with active or convalescent COVID-19. This CDR3 reads CASSLVAGESYNEQFF. The CDR3 DNA reads as TGCGCCAGCAGCTTGGTAGCGGGAGAGTCCTACAATGAGCAGTTCTTC.